The 3 T cell receptor beta chains below all came from one sample that was sequenced in a study of blood T cell repertoires in COVID-19. Generated by immunoSEQ multiplex PCR, the TCRdb table keeps only in-frame clones and is missing some. Of over 60,000 clones listed, more than 75% are singletons. Sequenced input: peripheral blood. The receptor source for this set is a woman older than 75 with acute or convalescent COVID-19.

The rearrangement joins TRBV6-6 to TRBJ2-7, with 7 nucleotides matching TRBD2. Germline values: CDR1 MNHNY, CDR2 SVGAGI (reference sequence). The CDR3 runs 11 residues. V shed 8 bases and J 4 bases; nucleotides not matched to a gene: 2. This CDR3 reads CASGGVYEQYF. The CDR3 coding sequence is TGTGCCAGCGGGGGGGTATACGAGCAGTACTTC.

DNA for the CDR3: TGTGCCACCAGTGATGGGACTAGCGGGAGGTCCTACAATGAGCAGTTCTTC. Residues: CATSDGTSGRSYNEQFF. This sequence joins TRBV24-1 and TRBJ2-1; 15 nucleotides agree with TRBD2. The CDR3 has 17 residues. V lost 3 bases and J lost 1; bases outside the gene matches: 0. Germline CDR1 KGHDR, CDR2 SFDVKD.

This sequence joins TRBV10-2 and TRBJ2-1, with 10 bases aligning to TRBD2. The CDR3 has 19 amino acids. After removal of 6 bases from V and 5 bases from J, the junction contained 19 bases not matched to a gene. Germline V lookup: CDR1 WSHSY, CDR2 SAAADI. This chain's CDR3 is CASSTDASGSHVSNNEQFF. CDR3 nucleotide sequence: TGCGCCAGCAGCACTGATGCTAGCGGGAGCCACGTTAGCAACAATGAGCAGTTCTTC.